Listed here are 19 T cell receptor beta chains from one sample, sequenced in a study of spatial heterogeneity in lung cancer (dated by TCRdb to the late 2010s). What the time point label conveys for this sample: sample taken at primary tumor resection. The library was produced with 5' RACE. The sequencer was a NextSeq 500. TCRdb reran the public reads through fastp at Q25 and MiXCR, keeping productive beta chains. Every entry covers one CDR3 protein and lists the most common genes and DNA from its rows. The sample records thousands of distinct CDR3 sequences, approximately 9.8% of which are singletons. The top ten constitute around 28% of the sample. Here the sequenced sample was normal lung tissue next to the tumor, taken at surgery. Receptors were obtained from a male donor with early-stage non-small cell lung cancer.

V gene TRBV14 combines with J gene TRBJ2-7; D unclear. CDR3 size: 13 residues. Germline CDR1 reads SGHDN; CDR2 reads FVKESK. Trimming took off 4 bases at V and 2 bases at J, with 9 bases between the two ends. Here the CDR3 DNA reads TGTGCCAGCAGCCCCCACTACCCCTACGAGCAGTACTTC. As protein: CASSPHYPYEQYF.

In this sample, this clonotype is medium-sized. This sequence joins TRBV7-2 and TRBJ2-1; the match to TRBD2 covers 7 bases. From germline, CDR1 is SGHTA and CDR2 FQGNSA. The V segment lost 1 base and the J segment 7 bases; nucleotides outside the gene matches: 4. CDR3 length: 14 residues. CDR3 bases: TGTGCCAGCAGCTTAGTGTTCGGGGGGAATGAGCAGTTCTTC. As protein: CASSLVFGGNEQFF.

This clonotype was seen many times. The chain has TRBV27 and TRBJ2-1; tentatively, D is TRBD1 (6 bases). CDR1 MNHEY and CDR2 SMNVEV come from the germline V gene (reference sequence). V dropped 7 bases and J dropped 7 bases, with 11 bases sitting between them. This CDR3 region has 12 residues. The CDR3 reads CASKGVRNEQFF. CDR3 nucleotide sequence: TGTGCCAGCAAGGGGGTGAGGAATGAGCAGTTCTTC.

By sample fraction, this clonotype is medium-sized. The chain combines TRBV11-2 with TRBJ1-6, with D unresolved. Germline V gene data show CDR1 as SGHAT and CDR2 as FQNNGV. V dropped 5 bases and J dropped 10 bases, with 15 bases sitting between them. The CDR3 is 14 residues long. In DNA, the CDR3 is TGTGCCAGCAGCCCCCGTCTAGAGGACTCACCCCTCCACTTT. It codes for CASSPRLEDSPLHF.

This clonotype is deemed medium-sized (0.01 to 0.1%). The J gene is TRBJ2-6, the V gene TRBV7-6; 7 bases map to TRBD1. This CDR3 region has 17 residues. Trimming at V came to 1 base and at J to 0 bases, leaving 3 bases not matched to a gene. From germline, CDR1 is SGHVS and CDR2 FNYEAQ. CDR3: CASSLEDRSSGANVLTF. CDR3 sequence (DNA): TGTGCCAGCAGCTTAGAGGACAGGTCCTCTGGGGCCAACGTCCTGACTTTC.

This clonotype is medium-sized in the sample. The V gene is TRBV6-5, the J gene TRBJ1-2, with 8 bases lining up with TRBD1. The CDR3 spans 14 residues. V lost 6 bases to trimming and J lost 7 bases; unmatched junction nucleotides: 10. Germline V gene lookup returns CDR1 MNHEY and CDR2 SVGAGI. Written as DNA, the CDR3 is TGTGCCAGCAGGGCTCCTGGACAGGGATCTGGCTACACCTTC. Its protein product is CASRAPGQGSGYTF.

This clonotype appeared a few times. This rearrangement joins TRBV12-3 or TRBV12-4 to TRBJ1-5, with TRBD1 matching over 7 bases. This CDR3 contains 15 residues. The J segment lost 2 bases and the V segment lost 3 bases, leaving 4 bases of the junction unmatched. As DNA, the CDR3 is TGTGCCAGCAGTTTGGGTCAGGGGGGCAATCAGCCCCAGCATTTT. It specifies CASSLGQGGNQPQHF.

This clonotype is labeled medium-sized. The gene calls are TRBV7-9 and TRBJ2-2; D may correspond to TRBD1 or TRBD2 (6 bases each). V was trimmed by 2 bases and J by 5 bases, leaving 9 bases between them. CDR1 and CDR2 from the germline V gene are SEHNR and FQNEAQ (reference sequence). The CDR3 contains 14 residues. CDR3 region: CASSLWRGTGELFF. The CDR3 bases are TGTGCCAGCAGCTTATGGAGGGGGACCGGGGAGCTGTTTTTT.

The rearrangement uses TRBV4-3 and TRBJ1-4; TRBD1 matches 9 bases. There are 16 residues in the CDR3. The J segment lost 6 bases and the V segment lost 2 bases, leaving 7 bases of the junction unmatched. The germline V gene has CDR1 LGHNA and CDR2 YSLEER. In DNA, the CDR3 is TGCGCCAGCAGCCAACCCCCGGGACAGGGTGATGAAAAACTGTTTTTT. Residues: CASSQPPGQGDEKLFF.

Within the sample, this clonotype is medium-sized (0.01 to 0.1%). The chain has TRBV28 and TRBJ1-1; 12 bases align to TRBD1. Germline CDR1 is MDHEN and CDR2 is SYDVKM. The CDR3 is 20 amino acids. J gave up 4 bases and V 2 bases, and 17 bases lay outside the gene matches. The CDR3 region is CASSLGLQSGDRGPRTEAFF. CDR3 DNA sequence: TGTGCCAGCAGTTTAGGTCTCCAAAGTGGGGACAGGGGGCCTCGCACTGAAGCTTTCTTT.

This clonotype was seen repeatedly, ten times or more. The rearrangement joins TRBV2 to TRBJ2-4; D possibly corresponds to TRBD1 (6 bases). This CDR3 comprises 15 residues. The germline CDR1 and CDR2 sequences are SNHLY and FYNNEI. V shed 8 bases and J shed 5 bases, with 19 bases lying between them. The CDR3 DNA follows: TGTGCCAGCCTCGATCTCAGGACAGCGGAAAACATTCAGTACTTC. This gives the protein CASLDLRTAENIQYF. The whole variable domain, remainder taken from reference TRBV2 and TRBJ2-4, is EPEVTQTPSHQVTQMGQEVILRCVPISNHLYFYWYRQILGQKVEFLVSFYNNEISEKSEIFDDQFSVERPDGSNFTLKIRSTKLEDSAMYFCASLDLRTAENIQYFGAGTRLSVL.

By its share, this clonotype is medium-sized. This rearrangement joins TRBV2 to TRBJ1-1; D call uncertain. The germline V gene has CDR1 SNHLY and CDR2 FYNNEI. The CDR3 is made up of 15 amino acids. V shed 5 bases and J shed 4 bases, with 17 bases lying between them. The CDR3 nucleotides are TGTGCCAGCAGTCCTGACGGCCCCACCAGCACTGAAGCTTTCTTT. This sequence encodes CASSPDGPTSTEAFF.

Many counts were recorded for this clonotype. The rearrangement links TRBV5-5 to TRBJ2-7, with 8 bases that match TRBD1. The CDR3 loop spans 16 amino acids. V lost 0 bases, J lost 0 bases, and 5 bases stayed unmatched. Per the germline V gene, CDR1 is SGHKS and CDR2 is YYEKEE (reference sequence). The CDR3: CASSLGRDRSSYEQYF. Written as DNA, the CDR3 is TGTGCCAGCAGCTTGGGACGGGACAGGAGCTCCTACGAGCAGTACTTC.

In its sample, this clonotype ranks as medium-sized. The chain employs TRBV7-2 and TRBJ1-1; the match to TRBD1 covers 7 bases. V shed 4 bases, J shed 2 bases, and the junction held 4 bases outside the gene matches. The CDR3 spans 14 residues. Germline CDR1 SGHTA, CDR2 FQGNSA. The CDR3 nucleotides are TGTGCCAGCAGCTACAGGGACAGTAACACTGAAGCTTTCTTT. Translated: CASSYRDSNTEAFF.

This clonotype was recorded many times. The chain has TRBV2 and TRBJ1-1; 11 bases fit TRBD1. Germline trimming cut 5 bases from V and 4 bases from J; bases unmatched to any gene: 3. Germline V gene data show CDR1 as SNHLY and CDR2 as FYNNEI. The CDR3 length is 14 residues. The DNA of the CDR3 is TGTGCCAGCAGTCGGGACAGGGGGGGCACTGAAGCTTTCTTT. Protein: CASSRDRGGTEAFF.

This clonotype qualifies as medium-sized. This chain links TRBV10-3 with TRBJ2-4, with 12 bases that match TRBD1. The J segment lost 1 base and the V segment lost 2 bases, leaving 6 bases of the junction unmatched. The germline V gene encodes CDR1 ENHRY and CDR2 SYGVKD. This CDR3 has 18 residues. Here the CDR3 reads CAISEGGQGAGAKNIQYF. Written as DNA, the CDR3 is TGTGCCATCAGTGAGGGGGGACAGGGGGCTGGTGCCAAAAACATTCAGTACTTC.

In its sample, this clonotype was seen many times. The V and J genes are TRBV29-1 and TRBJ1-1, with D perhaps TRBD1 (5 bases). V lost 7 bases and J lost 5, with 20 bases in between. Per the germline V gene, CDR1 is SQVTM and CDR2 is ANQGSEA. The CDR3 sequence is 14 residues long. In nucleotides, the CDR3 is TGCAGCGCCCGGGGGGGTTCATGGTGGACTGAAGCTTTCTTT. It yields the protein CSARGGSWWTEAFF.

This chain connects TRBV7-2 to TRBJ2-1; possibly TRBD1 for D (6 bases). The V gene lost 2 bases and the J gene lost 9 bases, with 11 bases spanning the gap. The germline V gene encodes CDR1 SGHTA and CDR2 FQGNSA. The CDR3 has 13 amino acids. The CDR3 DNA is TGTGCCAGCAGCTTAAGTTTAGGGGGTGAGCAGTTCTTC. Residues: CASSLSLGGEQFF.

This clonotype is medium-sized (0.01 to 0.1%). The V and J genes are TRBV27 and TRBJ1-1, with 8 bases matching TRBD1. The CDR3 length is 13 residues. V trimming: 4 bases; J trimming: 5 bases; junction bases outside the gene matches: 3. CDR1 is MNHEY, CDR2 SMNVEV, per germline (reference sequence). The CDR3 spells CASSWTGRTEAFF. The CDR3 DNA is TGTGCCAGCAGTTGGACAGGGAGGACTGAAGCTTTCTTT.